The clone carrying this T cell receptor (beta chain) was detected many times. Germline assignment: CDR1 SGHAT and CDR2 FQDESV (reference sequence). The CDR3 extends over 18 amino acids. V shed 5 bases, J shed 3 bases, and the junction held 13 bases outside the gene matches. This specimen belongs to a study of T-cell reconstitution after alpha-beta-depleted transplantation in children. Library preparation (for TCRbeta) was performed with unique molecular identifiers. TCRdb recomputed calls from the PCR reads with MiXCR, one row per CDR3 protein. The table has around 240,000 distinct CDR3 sequences, 7.5% to 9.5% seen once.

The sample in question was PBMCs, mostly from graft donor cells, obtained 180 days after TCRalphabeta/CD19-depleted stem cell transplant. The source of this sequence is a male patient younger than 18 who had a stem cell transplant for acute lymphoblastic leukemia, so the T cells may come from the graft donor. The chain combines TRBV11-1 with TRBJ2-2, with 9 bases lining up with TRBD1. CDR3 DNA sequence: TGTGCCAGCAGCAGGCGGAGGTGGGACAGGGTGGACACCGGGGAGCTGTTTTTT. Translating it yields CASSRRRWDRVDTGELFF.